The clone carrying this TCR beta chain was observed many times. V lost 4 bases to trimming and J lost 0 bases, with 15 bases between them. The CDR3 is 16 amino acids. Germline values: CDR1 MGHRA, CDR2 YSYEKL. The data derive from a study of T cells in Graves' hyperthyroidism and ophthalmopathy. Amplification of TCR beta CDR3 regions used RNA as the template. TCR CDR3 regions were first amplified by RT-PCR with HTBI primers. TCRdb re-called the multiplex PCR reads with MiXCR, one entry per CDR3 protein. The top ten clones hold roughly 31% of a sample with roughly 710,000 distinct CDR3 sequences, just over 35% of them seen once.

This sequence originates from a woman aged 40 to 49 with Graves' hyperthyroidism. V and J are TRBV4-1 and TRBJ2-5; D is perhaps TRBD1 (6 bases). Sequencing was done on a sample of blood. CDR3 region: CASSPRQAPYQETQYF. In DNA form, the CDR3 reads TGCGCCAGCAGCCCACGACAGGCCCCGTACCAAGAGACCCAGTACTTC.